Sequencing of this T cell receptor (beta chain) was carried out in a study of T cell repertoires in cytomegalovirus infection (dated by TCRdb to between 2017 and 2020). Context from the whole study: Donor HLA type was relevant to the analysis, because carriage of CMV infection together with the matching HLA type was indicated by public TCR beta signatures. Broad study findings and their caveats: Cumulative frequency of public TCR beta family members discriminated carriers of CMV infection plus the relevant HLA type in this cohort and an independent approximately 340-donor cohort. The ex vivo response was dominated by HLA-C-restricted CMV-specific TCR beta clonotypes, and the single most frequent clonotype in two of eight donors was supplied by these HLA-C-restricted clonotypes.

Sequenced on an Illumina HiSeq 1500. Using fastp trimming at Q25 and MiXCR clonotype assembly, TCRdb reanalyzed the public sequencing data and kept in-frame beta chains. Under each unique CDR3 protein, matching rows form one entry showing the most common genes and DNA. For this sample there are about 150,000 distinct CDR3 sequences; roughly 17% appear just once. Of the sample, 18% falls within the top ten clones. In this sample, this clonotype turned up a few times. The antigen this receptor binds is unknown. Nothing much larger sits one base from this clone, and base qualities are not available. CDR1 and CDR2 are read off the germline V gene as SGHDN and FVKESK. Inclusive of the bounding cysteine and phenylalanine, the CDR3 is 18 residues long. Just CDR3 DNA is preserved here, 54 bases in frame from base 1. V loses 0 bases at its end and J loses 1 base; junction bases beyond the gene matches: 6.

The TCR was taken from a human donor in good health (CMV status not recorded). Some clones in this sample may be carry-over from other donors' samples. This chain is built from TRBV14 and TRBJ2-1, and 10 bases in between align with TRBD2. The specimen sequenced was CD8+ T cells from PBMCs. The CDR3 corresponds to CASSQDRAGGASYNEQFF. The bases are TGTGCCAGCAGCCAAGATAGAGCGGGAGGGGCTTCCTACAATGAGCAGTTCTTC.